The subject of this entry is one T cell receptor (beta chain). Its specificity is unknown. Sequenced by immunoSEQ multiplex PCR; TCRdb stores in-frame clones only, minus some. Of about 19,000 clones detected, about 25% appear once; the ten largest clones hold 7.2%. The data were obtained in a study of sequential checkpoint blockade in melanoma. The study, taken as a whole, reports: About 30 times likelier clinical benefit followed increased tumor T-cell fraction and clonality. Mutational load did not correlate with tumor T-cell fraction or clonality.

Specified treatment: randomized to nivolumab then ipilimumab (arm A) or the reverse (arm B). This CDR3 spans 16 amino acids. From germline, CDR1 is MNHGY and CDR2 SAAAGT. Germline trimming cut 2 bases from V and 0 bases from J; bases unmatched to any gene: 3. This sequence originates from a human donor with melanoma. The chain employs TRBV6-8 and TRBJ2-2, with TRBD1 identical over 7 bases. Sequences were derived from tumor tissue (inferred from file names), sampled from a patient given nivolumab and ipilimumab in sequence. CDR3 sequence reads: CASSYIGQANTGELFF. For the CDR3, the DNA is TGTGCCAGCAGTTACATAGGACAGGCGAACACCGGGGAGCTGTTTTTT.